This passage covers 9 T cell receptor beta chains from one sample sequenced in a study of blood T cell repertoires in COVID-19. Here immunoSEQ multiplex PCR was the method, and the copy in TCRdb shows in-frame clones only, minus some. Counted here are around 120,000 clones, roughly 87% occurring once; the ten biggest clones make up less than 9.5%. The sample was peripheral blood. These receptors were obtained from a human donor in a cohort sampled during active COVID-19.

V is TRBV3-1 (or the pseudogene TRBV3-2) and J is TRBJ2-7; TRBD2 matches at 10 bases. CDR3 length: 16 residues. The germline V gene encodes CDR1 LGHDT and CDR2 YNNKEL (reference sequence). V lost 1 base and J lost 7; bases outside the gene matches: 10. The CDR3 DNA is TGTGCCAGCAGCCAAGTTGCGCAGCGGGGGGGTAGGGAGCAGTACTTC. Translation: CASSQVAQRGGREQYF.

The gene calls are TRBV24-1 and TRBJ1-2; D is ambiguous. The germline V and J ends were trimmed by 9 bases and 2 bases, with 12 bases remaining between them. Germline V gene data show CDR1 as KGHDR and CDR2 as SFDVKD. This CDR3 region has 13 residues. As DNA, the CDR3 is TGTGCCACCCGCGGCGCAGAGAACTATGGCTACACCTTC. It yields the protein CATRGAENYGYTF.

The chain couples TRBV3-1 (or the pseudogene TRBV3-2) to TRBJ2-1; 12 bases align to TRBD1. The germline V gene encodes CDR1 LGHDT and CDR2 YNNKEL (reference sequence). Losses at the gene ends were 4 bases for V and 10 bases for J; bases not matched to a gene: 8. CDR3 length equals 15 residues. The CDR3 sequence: CASSPAGTGGNEQFF. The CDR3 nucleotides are TGTGCCAGCAGCCCTGCAGGGACAGGGGGCAACGAGCAGTTCTTC.

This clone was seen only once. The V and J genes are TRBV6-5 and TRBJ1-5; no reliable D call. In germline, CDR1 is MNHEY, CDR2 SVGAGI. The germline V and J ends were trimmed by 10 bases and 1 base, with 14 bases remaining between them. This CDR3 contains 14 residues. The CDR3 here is CATTPPGSNQPQHF. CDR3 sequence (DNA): TGTGCCACAACTCCACCGGGGAGCAATCAGCCCCAGCATTTT.

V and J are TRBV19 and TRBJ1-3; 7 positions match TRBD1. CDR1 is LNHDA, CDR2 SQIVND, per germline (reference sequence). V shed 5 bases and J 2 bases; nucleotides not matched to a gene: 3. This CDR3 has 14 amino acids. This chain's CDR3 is CASSSGQPGNTIYF. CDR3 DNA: TGTGCCAGTAGTTCGGGACAGCCTGGAAACACCATATATTTT.

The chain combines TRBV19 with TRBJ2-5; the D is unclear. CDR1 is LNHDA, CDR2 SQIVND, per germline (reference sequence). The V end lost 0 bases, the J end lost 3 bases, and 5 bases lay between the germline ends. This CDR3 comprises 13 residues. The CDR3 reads CASSIDQEETQYF. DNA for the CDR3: TGTGCCAGTAGTATAGACCAGGAAGAGACCCAGTACTTC.

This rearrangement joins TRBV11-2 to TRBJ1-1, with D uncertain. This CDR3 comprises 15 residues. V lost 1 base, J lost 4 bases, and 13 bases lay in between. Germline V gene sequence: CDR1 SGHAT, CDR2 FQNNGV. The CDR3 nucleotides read TGTGCCAGCAGCTTAGTCCTCCTGGGAGTCACTGAAGCTTTCTTT. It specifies CASSLVLLGVTEAFF.

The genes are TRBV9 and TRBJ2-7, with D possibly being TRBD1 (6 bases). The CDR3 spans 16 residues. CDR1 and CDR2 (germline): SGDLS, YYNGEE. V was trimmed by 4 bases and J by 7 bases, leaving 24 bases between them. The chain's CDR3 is CASSSTTGIGRREQYF. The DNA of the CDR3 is TGTGCCAGCAGCTCAACAACAGGGATAGGTCGGCGGGAGCAGTACTTC.

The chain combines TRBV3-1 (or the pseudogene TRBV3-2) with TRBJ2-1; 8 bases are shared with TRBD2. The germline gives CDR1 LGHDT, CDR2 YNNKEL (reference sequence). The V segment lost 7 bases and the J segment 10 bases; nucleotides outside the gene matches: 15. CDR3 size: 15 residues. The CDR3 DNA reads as TGTGCCAGCACCCCGGCTAGCGGGCCCCATATAGAGCAGTTCTTC. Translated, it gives CASTPASGPHIEQFF.